These T cell receptor beta chains were read from a single sample in a study of PD-L1 blockade in urothelial cancer. Clones were read by immunoSEQ multiplex PCR, and TCRdb kept only the in-frame ones, dropping some. Of 90,000 or so clones in the sample, around 90% were seen once. The sequencing here drew on PBMCs, taken around atezolizumab (anti-PD-L1) treatment. These TCRs come from a man between 60 and 75 years old with urothelial cancer. Both conserved end residues are part of each CDR3.

J | V | CDR3
TRBJ2-1 | TRBV18 | CASSPPTSGRGIEQFF
TRBJ2-1 | TRBV9 | CASSVTSGTYNEQFF
TRBJ2-3 | TRBV4-2 | CASSQAARGRDTQYF
TRBJ1-2 | TRBV11-2 | CASSPVGGKGAGVLTF
TRBJ2-3 | TRBV7-2 | CASSRRGQIRTDTQYF
TRBJ1-4 | TRBV11-2 | CASSGGETESNEKLFF
TRBJ2-7 | TRBV28 | CASISAGSYEQYF
TRBJ1-1 | TRBV28 | CASSFVVGGPNTEAFF
TRBJ1-5 | TRBV10-1 | CASSERGTLTYQPQHF
TRBJ2-7 | TRBV6-1 | CASSEGTGFPYEQYF
TRBJ2-1 | TRBV7-3 | CASSFGTYNEQFF
TRBJ1-2 | TRBV9 | CASSVDGRDYGYTF
TRBJ1-2 | TRBV9 | CASSVAFGRDGYTF
TRBJ1-2 | TRBV30 | CAWTLSGGAGYGYTF
TRBJ2-7 | TRBV19 | CASSTGSGQGYEQYF
TRBJ2-3 | TRBV5-1 | CASSFTSTGSADTQYF
TRBJ1-2 | TRBV11-2 | CASRPGVVGYGYTF
TRBJ2-5 | TRBV5-4 | CASSPGGVAGGPAETQYF
TRBJ2-5 | TRBV5-1 | CASSLYAGGSRETQYF
TRBJ2-1 | TRBV28 | CASSPAGGPGNEQFF
TRBJ2-4 | TRBV14 | CASSPWDKSIQYF
TRBJ2-5 | TRBV5-1 | CASSLAVQPGETQYF
TRBJ2-3 | TRBV4-1 | CASSRGDGSSTDTQYF